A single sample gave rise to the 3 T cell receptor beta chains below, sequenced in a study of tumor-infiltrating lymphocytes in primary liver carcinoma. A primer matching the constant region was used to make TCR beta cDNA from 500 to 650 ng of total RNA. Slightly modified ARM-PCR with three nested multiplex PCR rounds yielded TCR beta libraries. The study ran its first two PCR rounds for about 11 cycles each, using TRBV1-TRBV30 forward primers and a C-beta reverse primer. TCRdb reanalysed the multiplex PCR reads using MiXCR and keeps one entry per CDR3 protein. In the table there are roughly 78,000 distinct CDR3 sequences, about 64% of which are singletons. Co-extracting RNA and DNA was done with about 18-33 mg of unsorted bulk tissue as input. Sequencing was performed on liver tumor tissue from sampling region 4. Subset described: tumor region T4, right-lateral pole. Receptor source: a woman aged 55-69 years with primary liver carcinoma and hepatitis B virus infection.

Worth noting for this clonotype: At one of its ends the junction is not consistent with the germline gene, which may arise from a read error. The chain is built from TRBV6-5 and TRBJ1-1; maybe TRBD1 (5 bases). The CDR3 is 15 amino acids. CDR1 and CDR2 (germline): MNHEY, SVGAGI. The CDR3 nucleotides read TGTGCCGGCGCTTACAGGCAGGGTGTGAACACTGAAACTTTCTTT. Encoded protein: CAGAYRQGVNTETFF.

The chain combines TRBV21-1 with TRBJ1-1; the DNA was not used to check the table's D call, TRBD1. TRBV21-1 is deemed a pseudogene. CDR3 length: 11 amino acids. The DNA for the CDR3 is TGTGTTAGCAGCGACAGGGAACAAGCCTTCTTT. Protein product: CVSSDREQAFF.

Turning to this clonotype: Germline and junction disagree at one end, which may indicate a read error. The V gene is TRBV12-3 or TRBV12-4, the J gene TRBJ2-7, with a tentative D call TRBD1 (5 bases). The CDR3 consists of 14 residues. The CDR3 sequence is CACSRGNGGAEQYF. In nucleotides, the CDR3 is TGTGCCTGCAGCCGTGGCAACGGTGGGGCCGAGCAGTACTTC.